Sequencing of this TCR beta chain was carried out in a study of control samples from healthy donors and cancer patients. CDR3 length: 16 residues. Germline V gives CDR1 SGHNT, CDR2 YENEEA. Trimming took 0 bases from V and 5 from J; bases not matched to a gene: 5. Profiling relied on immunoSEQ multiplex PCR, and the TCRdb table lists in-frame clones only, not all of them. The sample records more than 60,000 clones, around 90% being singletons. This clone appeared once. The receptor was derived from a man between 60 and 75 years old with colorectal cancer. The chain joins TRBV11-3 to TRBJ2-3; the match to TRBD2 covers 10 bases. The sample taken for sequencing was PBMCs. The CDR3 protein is CASSLDERGGLDTQYF. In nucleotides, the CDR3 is TGTGCCAGCAGCTTAGATGAGCGGGGGGGCCTAGATACGCAGTATTTT.